Listed below are T cell receptor beta chains from one sample, sequenced in a study of blood T cells in healthy people across ages. Via MiXCR, TCRdb re-called the 5' RACE reads, giving one row per CDR3 protein. This table has over 1,300,000 distinct CDR3 sequences, approximately 59% appearing once. The specimen sequenced was blood. The receptors originated from a man aged 18 to 29 in good health. Both conserved end residues are trimmed from each CDR3. The order of the fields is V gene, J gene, CDR3 protein.

>TRBV12-3/TRBV12-4|TRBJ1-2
ASSRPTGSSAGGYT
>TRBV4-3|TRBJ2-7
ASSQERGFSEQY
>TRBV9|TRBJ2-2
ASSAGGQTGELF
>TRBV7-9|TRBJ1-6
ASSLTAGTVNSPLH
>TRBV29-1|TRBJ2-1
SGSGLAAYNEQF
>TRBV13|NA
ASSLGSPAETQY
>TRBV9|TRBJ1-2
ASSVGTSGYT
>TRBV7-6|TRBJ2-1
ASSSLGGDEQF
>TRBV7-2|TRBJ2-3
AGSGGLAGGADTQY
>TRBV7-8|TRBJ2-3
ASSTEAPVDTQY
>TRBV20-1|TRBJ2-7
SARPSSGSPEQY
>TRBV5-1|TRBJ2-3
ASHLGTARDTQY
>TRBV10-3|NA
AISADRSPYEQY
>TRBV5-1|TRBJ2-1
ASSAFMSSYNEQF
>TRBV7-9|TRBJ2-1
ASSLARGTTLYYNEQF
>TRBV20-1|TRBJ2-7
SARGLTYEQY
>TRBV4-1|TRBJ1-1
ASSQEPASAPEAF
>TRBV15|TRBJ2-1
ATSSGGVYNEQF
>TRBV18|TRBJ2-1
ASSPKTANVVNEQF
>TRBV5-1|TRBJ2-1
ASTWQGVGDEQF
>TRBV12-3/TRBV12-4|TRBJ2-1
ASSPGIWTGGYNEQF
>TRBV20-1|TRBJ2-3
SALSLLGDTQY
>TRBV29-1|NA
SAGDGYEQY
>TRBV7-2|TRBJ1-2
ASSFRENYGYT
>TRBV4-2|TRBJ2-1
ASSQDRLAGSEQF
>TRBV3-1|TRBJ2-7
ASSQDVLAYEQY
>TRBV7-9|TRBJ2-3
ASRQSRAPDADTQY
>TRBV28|TRBJ2-1
ASRWGTYNEQF
>TRBV9|TRBJ2-7
ASSVDRGPYEQY
>TRBV7-8|TRBJ2-5
ASSLESGTQGETQY
>TRBV10-3|TRBJ2-6
AIEGPGANVLT
>TRBV27|TRBJ2-7
ASSGRASYEQY
>TRBV7-2|TRBJ2-3
ASSLVSRSSDTQY
>TRBV4-1|TRBJ2-7
ASSQETIYEQY
>TRBV29-1|TRBJ2-4
SVPDTAAKNIQY
>TRBV28|TRBJ2-7
ASKGELEQY
>TRBV13|TRBJ2-1
ASTLWTGGNEQF
>TRBV12-3/TRBV12-4|TRBJ2-5
ASSGQGETQY
>TRBV2|TRBJ2-7
ASTYGRDFYEQY
>TRBV15|TRBJ1-3
ATSRDQGPGNTIY
>TRBV5-1|TRBJ1-2
ASSSDRGINHGYT
>TRBV20-1|TRBJ2-5
SARGPGTSRYNEQY
>TRBV20-1|TRBJ2-7
SAVRTGSYEQY
>TRBV7-9|TRBJ2-7
ASSPKGHLYEQY
>TRBV4-3|TRBJ2-7
ASSQSGTGDTYEQY
>TRBV6-6|TRBJ2-1
ASSKGQGASYNEQF
>TRBV6-6|TRBJ2-7
ASSRLAGGQTQY